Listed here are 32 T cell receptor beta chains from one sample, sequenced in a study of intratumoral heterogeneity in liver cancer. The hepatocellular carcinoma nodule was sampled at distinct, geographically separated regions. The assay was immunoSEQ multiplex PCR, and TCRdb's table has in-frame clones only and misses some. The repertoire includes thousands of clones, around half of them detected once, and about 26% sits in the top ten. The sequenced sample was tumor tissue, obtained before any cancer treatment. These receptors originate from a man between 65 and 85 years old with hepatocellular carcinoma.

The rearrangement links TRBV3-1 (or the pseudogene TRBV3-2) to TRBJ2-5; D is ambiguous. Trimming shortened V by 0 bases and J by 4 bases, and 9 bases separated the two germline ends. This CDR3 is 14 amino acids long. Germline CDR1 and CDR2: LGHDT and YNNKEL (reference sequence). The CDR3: CASSQEVFGETQYF. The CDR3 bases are TGTGCCAGCAGCCAAGAGGTTTTTGGAGAGACCCAGTACTTC.

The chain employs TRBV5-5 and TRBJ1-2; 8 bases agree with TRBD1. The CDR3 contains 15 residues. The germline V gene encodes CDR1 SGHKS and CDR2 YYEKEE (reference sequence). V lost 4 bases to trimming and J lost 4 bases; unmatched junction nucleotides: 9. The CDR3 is CASSPWTGLFYGYTF. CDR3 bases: TGTGCCAGCAGCCCCTGGACAGGGTTGTTCTATGGCTACACCTTC.

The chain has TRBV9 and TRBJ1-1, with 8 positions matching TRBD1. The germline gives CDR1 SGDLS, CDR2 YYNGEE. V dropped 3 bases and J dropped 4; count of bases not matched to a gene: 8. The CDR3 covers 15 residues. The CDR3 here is CASSALQGASTEAFF. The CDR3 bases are TGTGCCAGCAGCGCACTTCAGGGGGCCTCCACTGAAGCTTTCTTT. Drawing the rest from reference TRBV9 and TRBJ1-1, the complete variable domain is DSGVTQTPKHLITATGQRVTLRCSPRSGDLSVYWYQQSLDQGLQFLIQYYNGEERAKGNILERFSAQQFPDLHSELNLSSLELGDSALYFCASSALQGASTEAFFGQGTRLTVV.

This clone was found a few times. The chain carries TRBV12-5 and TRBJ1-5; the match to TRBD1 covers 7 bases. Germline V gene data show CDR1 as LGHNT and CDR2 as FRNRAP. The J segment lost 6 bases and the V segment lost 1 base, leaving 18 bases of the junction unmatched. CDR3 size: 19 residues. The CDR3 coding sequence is TGTGCTAGTGGTTTGGACAACTGGGAACAGGGGACTAGGTTTCAGCCCCAGCATTTT. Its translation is CASGLDNWEQGTRFQPQHF.

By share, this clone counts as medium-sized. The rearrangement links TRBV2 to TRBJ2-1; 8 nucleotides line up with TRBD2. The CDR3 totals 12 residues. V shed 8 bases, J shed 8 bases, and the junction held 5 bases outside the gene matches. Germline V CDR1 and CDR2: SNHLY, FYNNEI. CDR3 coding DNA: TGTGCCAGCCCGGGAGGGGTCCATGAGCAGTTCTTC. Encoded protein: CASPGGVHEQFF. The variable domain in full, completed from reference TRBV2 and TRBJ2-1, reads EPEVTQTPSHQVTQMGQEVILRCVPISNHLYFYWYRQILGQKVEFLVSFYNNEISEKSEIFDDQFSVERPDGSNFTLKIRSTKLEDSAMYFCASPGGVHEQFFGPGTRLTVL.

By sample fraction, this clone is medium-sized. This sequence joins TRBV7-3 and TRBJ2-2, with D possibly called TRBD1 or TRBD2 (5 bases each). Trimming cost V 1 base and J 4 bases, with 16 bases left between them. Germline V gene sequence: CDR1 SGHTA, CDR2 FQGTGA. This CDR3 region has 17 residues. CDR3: CASSLRGAGSPTGELFF. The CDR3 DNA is TGTGCCAGCAGCTTAAGGGGAGCAGGGTCGCCCACCGGGGAGCTGTTTTTT.

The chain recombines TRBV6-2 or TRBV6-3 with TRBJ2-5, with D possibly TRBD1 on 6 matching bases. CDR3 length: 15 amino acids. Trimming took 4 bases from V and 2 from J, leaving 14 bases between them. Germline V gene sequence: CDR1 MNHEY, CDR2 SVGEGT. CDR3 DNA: TGTGCCAGCAGTTCCCCAAGCAGGGGTCAAGAGACCCAGTACTTC. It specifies CASSSPSRGQETQYF.

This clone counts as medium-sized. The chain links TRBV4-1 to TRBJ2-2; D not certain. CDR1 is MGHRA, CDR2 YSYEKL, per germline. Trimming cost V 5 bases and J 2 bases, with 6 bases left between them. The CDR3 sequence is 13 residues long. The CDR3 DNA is TGCGCCAGCAGCTTGGGAAACACCGGGGAGCTGTTTTTT. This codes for CASSLGNTGELFF.

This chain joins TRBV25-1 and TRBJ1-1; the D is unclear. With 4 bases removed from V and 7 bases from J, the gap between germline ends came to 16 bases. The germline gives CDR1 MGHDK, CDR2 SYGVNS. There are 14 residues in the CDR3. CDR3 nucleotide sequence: TGTGCCAGCAGTGGTGGTATTACGGATTTTGAAGCTTTCTTT. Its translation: CASSGGITDFEAFF.

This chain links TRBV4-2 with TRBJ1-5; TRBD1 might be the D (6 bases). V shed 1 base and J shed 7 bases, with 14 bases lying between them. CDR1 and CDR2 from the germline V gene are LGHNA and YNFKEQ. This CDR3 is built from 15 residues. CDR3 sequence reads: CASSQGQGWGQPQHF. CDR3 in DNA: TGTGCCAGCAGCCAAGGGCAGGGGTGGGGACAGCCCCAGCATTTT.

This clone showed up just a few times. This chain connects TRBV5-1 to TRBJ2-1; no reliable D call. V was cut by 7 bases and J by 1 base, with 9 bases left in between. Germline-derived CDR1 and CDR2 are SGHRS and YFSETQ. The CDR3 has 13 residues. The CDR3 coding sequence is TGCGCCAGCTCCCCGTCATCCTACAATGAGCAGTTCTTC. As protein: CASSPSSYNEQFF.

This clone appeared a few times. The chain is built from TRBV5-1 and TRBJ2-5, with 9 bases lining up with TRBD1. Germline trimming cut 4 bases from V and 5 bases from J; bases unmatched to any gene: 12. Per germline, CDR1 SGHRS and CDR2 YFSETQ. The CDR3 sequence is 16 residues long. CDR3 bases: TGCGCCAGCAGCCTCAGAGCACAGGGGGCGAAGGAGACCCAGTACTTC. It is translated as CASSLRAQGAKETQYF.

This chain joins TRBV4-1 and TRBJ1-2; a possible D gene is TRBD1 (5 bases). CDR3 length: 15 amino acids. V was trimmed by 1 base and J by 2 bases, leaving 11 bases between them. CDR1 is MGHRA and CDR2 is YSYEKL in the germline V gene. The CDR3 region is CASSQGQGVNYGYTF. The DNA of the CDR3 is TGCGCCAGCAGCCAAGGGCAGGGCGTAAACTATGGCTACACCTTC.

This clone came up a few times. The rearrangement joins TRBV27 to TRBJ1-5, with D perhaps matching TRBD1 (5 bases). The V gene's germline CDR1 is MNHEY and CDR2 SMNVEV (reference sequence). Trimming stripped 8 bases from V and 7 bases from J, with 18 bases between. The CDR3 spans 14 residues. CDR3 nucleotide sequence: TGTGCCAGCTCGAGTAGACAGTTTTCCCAGCCCCAGCATTTT. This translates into CASSSRQFSQPQHF.

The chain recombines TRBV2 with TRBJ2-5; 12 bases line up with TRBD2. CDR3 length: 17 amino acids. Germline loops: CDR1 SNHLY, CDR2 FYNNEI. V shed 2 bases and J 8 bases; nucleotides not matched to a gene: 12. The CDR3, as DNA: TGTGCCAGCAGTGAAATCGGTTTTCTGACTAGCGGGGGAACCCAGTACTTC. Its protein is CASSEIGFLTSGGTQYF.

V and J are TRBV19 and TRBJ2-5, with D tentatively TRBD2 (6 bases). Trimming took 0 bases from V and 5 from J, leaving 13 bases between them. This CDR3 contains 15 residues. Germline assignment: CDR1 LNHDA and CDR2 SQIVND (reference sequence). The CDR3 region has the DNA TGTGCCAGTAGTATAGATAGGCAGCGGGCGGAGACCCAGTACTTC. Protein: CASSIDRQRAETQYF.

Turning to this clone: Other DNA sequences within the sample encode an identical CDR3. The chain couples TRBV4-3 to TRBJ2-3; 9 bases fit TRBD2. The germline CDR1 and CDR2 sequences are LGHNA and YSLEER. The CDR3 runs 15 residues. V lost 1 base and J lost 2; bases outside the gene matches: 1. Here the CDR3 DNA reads TGCGCCAGCAGCCAAGGCGGGGGGGCCACAGATACGCAGTATTTT. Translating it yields CASSQGGGATDTQYF.

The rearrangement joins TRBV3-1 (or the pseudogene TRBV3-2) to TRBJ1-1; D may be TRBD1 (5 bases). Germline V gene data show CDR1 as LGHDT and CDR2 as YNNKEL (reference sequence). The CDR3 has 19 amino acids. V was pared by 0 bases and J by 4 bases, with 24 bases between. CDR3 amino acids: CASSQESRRGEGGFTEAFF. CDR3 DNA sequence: TGTGCCAGCAGCCAAGAGTCGCGCCGGGGCGAAGGTGGATTCACTGAAGCTTTCTTT.

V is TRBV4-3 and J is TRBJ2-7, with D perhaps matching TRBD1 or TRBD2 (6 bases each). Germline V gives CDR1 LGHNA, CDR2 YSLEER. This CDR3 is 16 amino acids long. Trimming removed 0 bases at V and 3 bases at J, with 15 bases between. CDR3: CASSQDRRGGNYEQYF. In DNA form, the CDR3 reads TGCGCCAGCAGCCAAGATCGGAGAGGGGGGAACTACGAGCAGTACTTC.

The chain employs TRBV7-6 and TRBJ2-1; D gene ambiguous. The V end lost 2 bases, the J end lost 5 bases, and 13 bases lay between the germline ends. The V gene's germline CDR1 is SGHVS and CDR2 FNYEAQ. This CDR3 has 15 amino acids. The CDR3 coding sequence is TGTGCCAGCAGCTTAATGGTGGGGTCCAACAATGAGCAGTTCTTC. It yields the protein CASSLMVGSNNEQFF.

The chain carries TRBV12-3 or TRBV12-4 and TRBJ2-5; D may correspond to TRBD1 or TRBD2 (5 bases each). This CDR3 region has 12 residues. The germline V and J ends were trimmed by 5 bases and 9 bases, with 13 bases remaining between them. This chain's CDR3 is CASSGRGVAQYF. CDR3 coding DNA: TGTGCCAGCAGTGGTCGGGGCGTGGCCCAGTACTTC.

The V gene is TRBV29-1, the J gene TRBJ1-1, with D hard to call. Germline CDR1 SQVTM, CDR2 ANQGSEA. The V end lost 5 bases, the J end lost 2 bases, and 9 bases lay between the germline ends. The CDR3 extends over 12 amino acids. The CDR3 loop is CSVLRGNTEAFF. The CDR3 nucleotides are TGCAGCGTTCTTCGGGGAAACACTGAAGCTTTCTTT.

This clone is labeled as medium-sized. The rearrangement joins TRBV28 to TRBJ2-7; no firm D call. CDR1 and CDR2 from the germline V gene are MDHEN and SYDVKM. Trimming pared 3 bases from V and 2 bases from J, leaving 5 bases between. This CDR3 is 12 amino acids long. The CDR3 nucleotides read TGTGCCAGCAGTTTCTCCGCCTACGAGCAGTACGTC. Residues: CASSFSAYEQYV.

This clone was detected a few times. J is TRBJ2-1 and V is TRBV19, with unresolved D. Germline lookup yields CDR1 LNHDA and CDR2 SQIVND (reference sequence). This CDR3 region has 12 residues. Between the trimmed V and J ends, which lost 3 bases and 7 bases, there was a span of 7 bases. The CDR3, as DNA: TGTGCCAGTAGTATGTTTGTAAATGAGCAGTTCTTC. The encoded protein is CASSMFVNEQFF.

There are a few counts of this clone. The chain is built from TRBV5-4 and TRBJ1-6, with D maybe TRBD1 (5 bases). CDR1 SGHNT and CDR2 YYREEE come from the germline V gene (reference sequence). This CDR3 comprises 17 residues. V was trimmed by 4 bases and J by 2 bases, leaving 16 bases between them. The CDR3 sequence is CASSEWEWDPYNSPLHF. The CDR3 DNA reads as TGTGCCAGCAGCGAGTGGGAATGGGACCCCTATAATTCACCCCTCCACTTT.

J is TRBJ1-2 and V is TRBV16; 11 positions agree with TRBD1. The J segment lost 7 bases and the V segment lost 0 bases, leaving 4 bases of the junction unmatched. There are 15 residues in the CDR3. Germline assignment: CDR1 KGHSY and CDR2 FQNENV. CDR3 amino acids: CASSQSRTGGFGYTF. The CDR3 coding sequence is TGTGCCAGCAGCCAATCCCGGACAGGGGGCTTTGGCTACACCTTC.

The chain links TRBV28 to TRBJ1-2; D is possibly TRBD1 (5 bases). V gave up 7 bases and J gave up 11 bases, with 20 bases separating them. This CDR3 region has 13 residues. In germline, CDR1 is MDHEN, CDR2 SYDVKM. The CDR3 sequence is CASKNRDLSGYTF. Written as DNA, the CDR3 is TGTGCCAGCAAGAACCGGGACCTATCGGGGTACACCTTC.

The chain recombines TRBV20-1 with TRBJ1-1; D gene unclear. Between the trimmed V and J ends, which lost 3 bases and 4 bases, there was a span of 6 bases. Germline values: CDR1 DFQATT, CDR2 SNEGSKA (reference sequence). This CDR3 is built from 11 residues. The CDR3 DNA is TGCAGTGCTAGGCCGAGCACTGAAGCTTTCTTT. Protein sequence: CSARPSTEAFF.

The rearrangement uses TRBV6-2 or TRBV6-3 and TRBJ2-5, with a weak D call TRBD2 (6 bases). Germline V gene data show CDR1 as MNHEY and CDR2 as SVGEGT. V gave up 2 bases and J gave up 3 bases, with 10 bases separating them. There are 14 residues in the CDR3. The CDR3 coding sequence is TGTGCCAGCAGTTACGGAGGGAAGAAAGAGACCCAGTACTTC. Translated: CASSYGGKKETQYF.

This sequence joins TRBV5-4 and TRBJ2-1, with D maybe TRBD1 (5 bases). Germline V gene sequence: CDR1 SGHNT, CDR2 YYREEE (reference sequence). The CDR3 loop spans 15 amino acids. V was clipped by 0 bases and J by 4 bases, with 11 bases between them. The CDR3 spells CASSLGGAVYNEQFF. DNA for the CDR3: TGTGCCAGCAGCTTGGGTGGGGCGGTTTACAATGAGCAGTTCTTC.

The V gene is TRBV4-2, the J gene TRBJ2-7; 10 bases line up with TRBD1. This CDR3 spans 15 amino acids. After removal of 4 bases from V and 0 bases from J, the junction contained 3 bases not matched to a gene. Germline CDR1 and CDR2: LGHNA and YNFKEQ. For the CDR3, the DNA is TGTGCCAGCAGCCGAGGGACAGGGGTCTCCTACGAGCAGTACTTC. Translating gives CASSRGTGVSYEQYF.

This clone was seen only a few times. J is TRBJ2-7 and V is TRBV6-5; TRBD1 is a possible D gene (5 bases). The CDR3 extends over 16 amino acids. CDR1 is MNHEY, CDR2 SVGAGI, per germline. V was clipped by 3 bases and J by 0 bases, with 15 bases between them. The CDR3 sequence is CASSYRSGAGSYEQYF. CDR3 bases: TGTGCCAGCAGTTATCGGAGTGGGGCAGGCTCCTACGAGCAGTACTTC.